The clone carrying this T cell receptor beta chain was seen a single time. The data belong to a study of cytomegalovirus exposure and HLA in healthy donors. Study at large: About 200 million T cells yielded 90 million to 130 million unique TCR beta sequences in earlier analysis.

A multiplex PCR was run with 60 Vbeta primers and 13 Jbeta primers. The assay was immunoSEQ multiplex PCR, and TCRdb's table has in-frame clones only and misses some. Among more than 100,000 clones listed, around 83% were seen once. This CDR3 has 18 amino acids. Trimming took 6 bases from V and 4 from J, leaving 24 bases between them. In germline, CDR1 is SGHVS, CDR2 FQNEAQ. This sequence joins TRBV7-8 and TRBJ1-4; maybe TRBD1 (6 bases). Source material: PBMCs. This TCR came from a woman aged 45-65 years in good health and CMV-seropositive. The CDR3 loop is CASSSIYHVGRGNEKLFF. CDR3 coding DNA: TGTGCCAGCAGTTCTATCTACCATGTGGGCAGGGGTAATGAAAAACTGTTTTTT.